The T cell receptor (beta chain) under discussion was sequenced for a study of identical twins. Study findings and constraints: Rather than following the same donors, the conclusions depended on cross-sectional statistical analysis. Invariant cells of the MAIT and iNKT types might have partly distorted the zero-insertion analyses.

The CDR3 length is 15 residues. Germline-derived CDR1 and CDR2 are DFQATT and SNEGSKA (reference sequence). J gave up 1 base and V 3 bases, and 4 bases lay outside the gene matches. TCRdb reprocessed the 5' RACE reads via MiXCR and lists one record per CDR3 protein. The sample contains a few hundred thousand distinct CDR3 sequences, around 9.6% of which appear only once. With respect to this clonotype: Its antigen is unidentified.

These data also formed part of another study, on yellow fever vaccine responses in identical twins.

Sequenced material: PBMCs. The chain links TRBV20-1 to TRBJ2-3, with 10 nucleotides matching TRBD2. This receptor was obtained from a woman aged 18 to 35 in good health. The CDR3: CSASWTSGRTDTQYF. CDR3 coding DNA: TGCAGTGCTAGTTGGACTAGCGGACGCACAGATACGCAGTATTTT.